The following is a T cell receptor beta chain sequence with its context. Its antigen remains unidentified. The sample holds no much larger clone one base away, and base qualities are not on file. These data originate in a study of T cell responses to AZD1222 COVID-19 vaccine (dated by TCRdb to the early 2020s). Broadly, across the study: A total of more than 230 trial participants underwent TCR sequencing, of whom 207 received two doses of AZD1222 and 26 received two doses of the MenACWY control vaccine. Trial participants were enrolled by age into 18-55, 56-69 and 70-plus year subgroups, with around 150, 28 and 57 TCR-sequenced participants respectively.

Results and caveats for the whole study, not just this receptor: Conclusions about previously exposed vaccinees were limited because only six or seven AZD1222 recipients were SARS-CoV-2 seropositive at baseline. The whole spike protein was spanned by vaccine-associated CD4 TCRs, and dominant responses were seen in regions 160-218 and 743-854. Spike-specific TCR breadth and depth rose significantly after two AZD1222 doses compared with day 0 and with MenACWY recipients. Most participants were white British and females outnumbered males, and the authors suggested that clonal diversity may have been underestimated. The 56-69-year group was small, and its depth increase did not reach significance, likely because of low power. Epitopes outside the regions mutated in the B.1.351 and B.1.1.7 variants were reportedly recognized by nearly half of the unique spike-specific TCRs. No day 14 peak-response samples were available, so repertoires were characterized only after the peak T cell response.

The CDR3 regions of human TCRbeta chains were analyzed by immunosequencing. Processing in the source paper ran as follows. TCRs in the repertoires were matched against a reference library of SARS-CoV-2-specific TCRs that had been generated with the MIRA antigen-specificity platform. Breadth was defined as the fraction of unique TCRs that were SARS-CoV-2-associated, and depth was defined as the fraction of total T cells that were SARS-CoV-2-associated. Using the MIRA data, every spike-specific TCR was mapped to the spike region that the TCR reacted to and assigned to either a CD4 or a CD8 class. Log10-transformed breadth and depth values were compared by one-way ANOVA with Sidak's multiple comparisons tests. TCRdb limited this immuneACCESS table to in-frame rearrangements with V and J called. A share of clones is missing; checked studies link under half to unresolved V genes, and the rest is unexplained. V, J and clone size derive from that table, while D and trimming were established from the DNA sequence. This sample has 140,000 to 150,000 clones in its table, and 82% of those were observed once. About 4% of the sample belongs to the ten largest clones.

The meaning of the sample's time point label: baseline before first vaccination. The treatment or condition tag for this specimen amounts to: meningococcal conjugate vaccine given as trial control. The vaccinee samples were drawn from two UK trials, COV001 and COV002, one of which was a single-blind randomized controlled phase 2/3 trial testing AZD1222 (ChAdOx1 nCoV-19) in healthy adults. For TCRbeta chain sequencing, PBMC samples were collected from trial participants at day 0 and at day 28 after the second dose. The sample consisted of peripheral blood, taken on day 0 of MenACWY control vaccination. The receptor was isolated from an adult in good health.

The nucleotide sequence is TGTGCCAGCAGTTCGGGACTAGCGGGGAGGGAGACCCAGTACTTC. Its protein is CASSSGLAGRETQYF. In this chain, TRBV6-6 is recombined with TRBJ2-5, with 13 central nucleotides matching TRBD2. For CDR1 and CDR2, the germline V gene (reference sequence) lists MNHNY and SVGAGI. Trimming accounts for 4 bases at V and 5 bases at J, while the number of junction bases matched to no gene is 4. Including cysteine and phenylalanine, the CDR3 has 15 amino acids. The only DNA kept is the CDR3, 45 bases in frame from the first base.